Listed below are T cell receptor beta chains from one sample, sequenced in a study of T cells in Graves' hyperthyroidism and ophthalmopathy. TCRdb recomputed calls from the multiplex PCR reads with MiXCR, one row per CDR3 protein. The data show 300,000 to 450,000 distinct CDR3 sequences, approximately 13% seen once. What was sequenced was blood. The receptors stem from an older woman with Graves' hyperthyroidism. CDR3s include the opening cysteine and the closing phenylalanine or tryptophan. The D gene is left open where the match is weak. Some rows have no size entry. The others give once, few or many, or a class for an expanded clone.

V,D,size,J,CDR3,DNA
TRBV6-1,NA,few,TRBJ1-3,CASSYSFLSGNTIYF,TGTGCCAGCAGTTACTCTTTTCTCTCTGGAAACACCATATATTTT
TRBV12-5,TRBD1,many,TRBJ1-6,CASGLVLGTGGSPLHF,TGTGCTAGTGGTTTGGTACTGGGGACAGGGGGCTCGCCCCTCCACTTT
TRBV10-3,NA,NA,TRBJ1-4,CAISDEGGTNEKLFF,TGTGCCATCAGTGATGAGGGCGGGACTAATGAAAAACTGTTTTTT
TRBV7-3,TRBD1,many,TRBJ2-1,CASSLTGQGVGEQFF,TGTGCCAGCAGCTTAACGGGACAGGGGGTGGGTGAGCAGTTCTTC
TRBV7-3,NA,many,TRBJ2-2,CASSLGVGGELFF,TGTGCCAGCAGCCTCGGGGTCGGCGGGGAGCTGTTTTTT
TRBV6-1,NA,many,TRBJ1-2,CASSDPPTVYGYTF,TGTGCCAGCAGTGATCCCCCAACAGTCTATGGCTACACCTTC
TRBV10-3,NA,many,TRBJ2-1,CAISAGSHEQFF,TGTGCCATCAGTGCAGGGAGCCATGAGCAGTTCTTC
TRBV2,TRBD2,NA,TRBJ2-1,CASTGGSSYNEQFF,TGTGCCAGCACAGGCGGGAGCTCCTACAATGAGCAGTTCTTC
TRBV9,NA,many,TRBJ1-2,CASSVGTGTDSYGYTF,TGTGCCAGCAGCGTAGGGACGGGGACGGACTCCTATGGCTACACCTTC
TRBV6-1,TRBD2,few,TRBJ2-7,CASSQRTSGYYEQYF,TGTGCCAGCAGCCAGAGGACTAGCGGTTACTACGAGCAGTACTTC
TRBV7-2,TRBD1,many,TRBJ2-3,CASRPGTGSTDTQYF,TGTGCCAGCAGACCTGGGACAGGAAGCACAGATACGCAGTATTTT
TRBV11-2,TRBD1,many,TRBJ1-4,CASSFGQGWNEKLFF,TGTGCCAGCAGCTTTGGACAGGGATGGAATGAAAAACTGTTTTTT
TRBV5-1,NA,many,TRBJ2-7,CASSLLEVGRYEQYF,TGCGCCAGCAGCTTGCTGGAGGTAGGTCGGTACGAGCAGTACTTC
TRBV27,NA,few,TRBJ1-3,CATIPSSGNTIYF,TGTGCCACCATCCCCTCCAGCGGAAACACCATATATTTT
TRBV12-3/TRBV12-4,NA,NA,TRBJ1-1,CASSSRIRGTEAFF,TGTGCCAGCAGTTCGAGGATTAGGGGAACTGAAGCTTTCTTT
TRBV4-2,NA,many,TRBJ2-7,CASSQRRGRYEQYF,TGTGCCAGCAGCCAAAGACGAGGCCGCTACGAGCAGTACTTC
TRBV5-1,NA,few,TRBJ1-3,CASSLSYTAGGNTIYF,TGCGCCAGCAGCTTGAGTTATACAGCGGGTGGAAACACCATATATTTT
TRBV7-9,NA,NA,TRBJ2-7,CASSNSYGQYF,TGTGCCAGCAGCAACTCCTACGGGCAGTACTTC
TRBV30,NA,many,TRBJ1-1,CAWHLDTEAFF,TGTGCCTGGCACCTGGACACTGAAGCTTTCTTT
TRBV10-3,TRBD2,many,TRBJ2-3,CAISGRLAGGSTDTQYF,TGTGCCATCAGTGGACGACTAGCGGGAGGAAGCACAGATACGCAGTATTTT
TRBV10-3,TRBD1,NA,TRBJ1-3,CAITDDRVGNTIYF,TGTGCCATCACCGATGACAGGGTTGGAAACACCATATATTTT
TRBV7-9,TRBD1,few,TRBJ1-4,CASSTGQFNEKLFF,TGTGCCAGCAGCACGGGACAGTTTAATGAAAAACTGTTTTTT
TRBV15,TRBD1,NA,TRBJ2-7,CATSSRQGAGGGSYEQYF,TGTGCCACCAGCAGTAGACAGGGGGCAGGCGGGGGTTCCTACGAGCAGTACTTC
TRBV7-9,TRBD1,many,TRBJ1-2,CATRTGLDYGYTF,TGTGCCACCAGGACAGGGCTGGACTATGGCTACACCTTC
TRBV27,NA,NA,TRBJ1-1,CASSFYRVRGTEAFF,TGTGCCAGCAGTTTCTACAGGGTCCGGGGCACTGAAGCTTTCTTT
TRBV10-3,NA,NA,TRBJ2-1,CAISEPQGYYNEQFF,TGTGCCATCAGTGAGCCACAGGGTTACTACAATGAGCAGTTCTTC
TRBV18,TRBD1,few,TRBJ1-5,CASSPPASGGSNQPQHF,TGTGCCAGCTCACCACCGGCGTCAGGGGGAAGCAATCAGCCCCAGCATTTT
TRBV7-9,NA,once,TRBJ1-1,CASSRVLTGTEAFF,TGTGCCAGCAGCCGTGTATTGACTGGCACTGAAGCTTTCTTT
TRBV20-1,TRBD2,few,TRBJ2-3,CSARGLRGVVSTDTQYF,TGCAGTGCTAGAGGGCTCCGGGGGGTGGTTAGCACAGATACGCAGTATTTT
TRBV3-1,NA,NA,TRBJ1-1,CASSQFDRNTEAFF,TGTGCCAGCAGCCAATTTGATCGGAACACTGAAGCTTTCTTT
TRBV24-1,NA,many,TRBJ2-3,CATGETDTTDTQYF,TGTGCCACGGGGGAGACGGACACCACAGATACGCAGTATTTT
TRBV3-1,NA,NA,TRBJ2-6,CASSQAIWESGANVLTF,TGTGCCAGCAGCCAAGCCATTTGGGAATCTGGGGCCAACGTCCTGACTTTC
TRBV5-1,NA,many,TRBJ2-3,CASSRGAGVADTQYF,TGCGCCAGCAGCAGGGGGGCAGGGGTCGCAGATACGCAGTATTTT
TRBV30,NA,many,TRBJ2-7,CAWSPLGGATYEQYF,TGTGCCTGGAGTCCCTTAGGGGGGGCGACCTACGAGCAGTACTTC
TRBV16,TRBD1,NA,TRBJ2-7,CASSKGAESYEQYF,TGTGCCAGCAGTAAGGGGGCGGAGAGCTACGAGCAGTACTTC
TRBV9,TRBD2,NA,TRBJ2-3,CASSETSGLAGDTQYF,TGTGCCAGCAGCGAGACCTCCGGACTAGCGGGAGATACGCAGTATTTT
TRBV18,NA,many,TRBJ1-1,CASSPRSGLNTEAFF,TGTGCCAGCTCACCACGATCAGGGCTGAACACTGAAGCTTTCTTT
TRBV5-4,TRBD1,NA,TRBJ2-7,CASSHALGTGGYEQYF,TGTGCCAGCAGCCATGCCCTAGGGACAGGGGGATACGAGCAGTACTTC
TRBV24-1,NA,NA,TRBJ2-7,CATSDWDKPSEQYF,TGTGCCACCAGTGATTGGGACAAACCGTCCGAGCAGTACTTC
TRBV4-1,NA,few,TRBJ2-7,CASSQLLLPRYEQYF,TGCGCCAGCAGCCAGTTACTCCTGCCTCGCTACGAGCAGTACTTC
TRBV7-3,NA,NA,TRBJ1-2,CASSLRRVSGGYTF,TGTGCCAGCAGCTTACGCAGGGTTTCAGGTGGCTACACCTTC
TRBV10-3,TRBD1,many,TRBJ1-2,CAISERDSFYGYTF,TGTGCCATCAGTGAACGGGACAGCTTCTATGGCTACACCTTC
TRBV6-1,NA,many,TRBJ2-7,CASSEAGMREQYF,TGTGCCAGCAGTGAAGCAGGGATGCGCGAGCAGTACTTC
TRBV19,NA,NA,TRBJ1-1,CASSIGGNMNTEAFF,TGTGCCAGTAGTATAGGCGGGAACATGAACACTGAAGCTTTCTTT
TRBV28,NA,many,TRBJ1-5,CASRHPGGPNQPQHF,TGTGCCAGCAGACACCCGGGGGGGCCTAATCAGCCCCAGCATTTT
TRBV28,TRBD1,NA,TRBJ1-5,CASSFGQGVNQPQHF,TGTGCCAGCAGTTTCGGACAGGGGGTCAATCAGCCCCAGCATTTT
TRBV4-2,NA,many,TRBJ2-7,CASSQEVGTNSYEQYF,TGTGCCAGCAGCCAAGAAGTGGGGACCAACTCCTACGAGCAGTACTTC
TRBV4-2,NA,NA,TRBJ1-2,CASSQDVTGQGYTF,TGTGCCAGCAGCCAAGACGTTACAGGGCAGGGCTACACCTTC
TRBV20-1,TRBD1,many,TRBJ1-5,CSASQGVGQPQHF,TGCAGTGCTTCACAGGGGGTCGGTCAGCCCCAGCATTTT
TRBV6-2/TRBV6-3,TRBD1,many,TRBJ1-1,CASRQGFMNTEAFF,TGTGCCAGCCGACAGGGTTTCATGAACACTGAAGCTTTCTTT
TRBV20-1,NA,NA,TRBJ2-3,CSARDRVSGSTDTQYF,TGCAGTGCTAGAGATCGGGTTAGCGGATCCACAGATACGCAGTATTTT
TRBV6-1,NA,many,TRBJ1-1,CASSAQGREAEAFF,TGTGCCAGCAGTGCCCAGGGGCGCGAGGCTGAAGCTTTCTTT
TRBV12-3/TRBV12-4,TRBD1,many,TRBJ1-5,CASSLGRGRNQPQHF,TGTGCCAGCAGTTTGGGCAGGGGGCGTAATCAGCCCCAGCATTTT